This is a list of T cell receptor beta chains from one sample in a study of T cells after yellow fever vaccination. TCRdb reprocessed the 5' RACE reads with MiXCR, giving one entry per CDR3 protein. The sample includes some 350,000 distinct CDR3 sequences, about 4% of them seen just once. The sequenced sample was PBMCs, obtained 5 days after the yellow fever booster vaccination. The receptors here all came from a man younger than 35 who received the YFV17D yellow fever vaccine. The conserved cysteine and the conserved F or W are not part of the CDR3 here.

cdr3_length	v_call	cdr3_aa
13	TRBV6-5	ASSYSASGNYGYT
13	TRBV12-3/TRBV12-4	ASSLGVSGANVLT
11	TRBV10-3	AISESLSQPQH
16	TRBV5-1	ASSSHPTTGALSYGYT
12	TRBV7-9	ASSSNPEGYGYT
9	TRBV5-1	ASSRGGEAF
12	TRBV11-3	ASSLDSSQETQY
11	TRBV29-1	SVWTVMNTEAF
14	TRBV4-2	ASSQEGDPSTGELF
15	TRBV7-2	ASSFVLGQRLNTEAF
13	TRBV27	ASSPGQEINYGYT
13	TRBV7-9	ASSSEWTGGETQY
13	TRBV7-9	ASSLVAGRADTQY
12	TRBV18	ASSPGAVNQPQH
16	TRBV4-3	ASSQDTGLRGGTGELF
15	TRBV6-5	ASSRLGLAVNTGELF
10	TRBV10-3	AISESIYEQF
13	TRBV9	ASSVTSGGADTQY